This T cell receptor beta chain emerged from a study of low-dose radiotherapy and immunotherapy resistance in tumors. As for the study in general: The study delivered 0.5 Gy per fraction every 2 weeks to Cohort 1, totaling 6.5 Gy. The regimen for patients comprised intravenous nivolumab 240 mg every two weeks plus intravenous ipilimumab 1 mg/kg every six weeks.

TRAV- and TRBV-specific primers, spanning alpha and beta chains, primed first-strand cDNA. With a constant-region primer and a V-primer adapter, TCRs were subjected to about 20 PCR cycles of amplification. In TCRdb, the reads were re-called with MiXCR into one record per CDR3 protein. Among tens of thousands of distinct CDR3 sequences, about a sixth were seen once, and the ten largest hold approximately 1.5%. This CDR3 is 11 amino acids long. The germline gives CDR1 SQVTM, CDR2 ANQGSEA. Trimming removed 3 bases at V and 8 bases at J, with 7 bases between. Time point meaning: after trial treatment. This sample's treatment: LDRT plus nivolumab, ipilimumab, low-dose cyclophosphamide and aspirin (RACIN trial). Eligibility criteria specified advanced solid malignancies devoid of tumor-infiltrating lymphocytes. In its sample, this clonotype was seen many times.

The gene calls are TRBV29-1 and TRBJ2-2, with D uncertain. The TCR originated in a male donor with prostate cancer. Sequenced material: PBMCs, taken after low-dose radiotherapy plus immunotherapy. As DNA, the CDR3 is TGCAGCGTTGACTTGTGGGGGGAGCTGTTTTTT. Amino acids: CSVDLWGELFF.